This T cell receptor beta chain was documented in a study of a mutant IDH1 vaccine in newly diagnosed glioma. Study at large: The first vaccination came 4-6 weeks after radiotherapy alone, or with temozolomide cycles. Sex among treated patients split about 60% male, roughly 40% female; mean age was about 43 years. Patients arrived already treated with radiotherapy, temozolomide, or both, most having had both. Study-wide points: Vaccination induced immune responses in around 93% of patients.

Documented time point: week 23, last vaccination. Topical imiquimod was applied with each vaccine dose, which held 300 ug of mutant IDH1 20-mer peptide. Assay: immunoSEQ multiplex PCR; the TCRdb copy retains only in-frame clones and omits some. Seen here are under 70,000 clones, 84% observed once, and the top ten hold more than 10%. Unmatched junction bases numbered 9, after V lost 2 bases and J lost 9 bases. Per the germline V gene, CDR1 is SGDLS and CDR2 is YYNGEE. This CDR3 has 15 amino acids. About this clone itself: Antigen unknown.

Sequenced material: PBMCs, taken from a glioma patient whose treatment included an IDH1 peptide vaccine. The receptor comes from a man younger than 35 with glioma. The rearrangement uses TRBV9 and TRBJ2-1; TRBD2 agrees at 9 bases. Written as DNA, the CDR3 is TGTGCCAGCAGCGTTAGCGGGAGAGTAGGTATTGAGCAGTTCTTC. Encoded protein: CASSVSGRVGIEQFF.